Reported below is one TCR beta chain. Its antigen remains unknown. These data come from a study of blood T cells in healthy people across ages. Whole-study results and caveats: Diversity of TCR beta per million T cells declined in a roughly linear way with age.

A second PCR of about 7 to 12 cycles used a sample-barcoded 5' primer and a J-beta primer mix. All cDNA molecules were each tagged by a template-switch adaptor with 12 random nucleotides. From the 5' RACE reads, TCRdb called clonotypes with MiXCR, one entry per CDR3 protein. The repertoire has roughly 1.7 million distinct CDR3 sequences, about 32% of them found once; the top ten carry around 11%. V lost 0 bases and J lost 7, with 13 bases in between. The germline V gene has CDR1 DFQATT and CDR2 SNEGSKA (reference sequence). This CDR3 contains 15 residues. This TCR was sampled from a woman aged 25 to 45 in good health. The sequencing input was blood. The chain uses TRBV20-1 and TRBJ1-6, with unresolved D. Written as DNA, the CDR3 is TGCAGTGCTAGAGATCGGACCACCTCCAATTCACCCCTCCACTTT. This encodes CSARDRTTSNSPLHF.